This T cell receptor (beta chain) was identified during a study of T cell responses to AZD1222 COVID-19 vaccine. General observations from the study: Once two AZD1222 doses were given, Spike-specific TCR breadth and depth went up. Along spike, vaccine-associated CD4 TCRs were found throughout, with dominance at 160-218 and 743-854. Seropositive AZD1222 recipients at baseline numbered only five or six. Most donors were white British, females outnumbered males, and clonal diversity was possibly underestimated.

Generated by immunoSEQ multiplex PCR, the TCRdb table keeps only in-frame clones and is missing some. This sample's table reports over 130,000 clones. The CDR3 has 14 amino acids. Germline V gene lookup returns CDR1 SGDLS and CDR2 YYNGEE. Trimming removed 3 bases at V and 9 bases at J, with 16 bases between. Of note for this clone: The antigen remains undetermined.

This clonotype was obtained from an adult in good health. The rearrangement joins TRBV9 to TRBJ2-1; a possible D gene is TRBD2 (6 bases). Sequencing used peripheral blood. CDR3: CASSATGTPSEQFF. CDR3 DNA sequence: TGTGCCAGCAGCGCTACCGGGACTCCTTCTGAGCAGTTCTTC.